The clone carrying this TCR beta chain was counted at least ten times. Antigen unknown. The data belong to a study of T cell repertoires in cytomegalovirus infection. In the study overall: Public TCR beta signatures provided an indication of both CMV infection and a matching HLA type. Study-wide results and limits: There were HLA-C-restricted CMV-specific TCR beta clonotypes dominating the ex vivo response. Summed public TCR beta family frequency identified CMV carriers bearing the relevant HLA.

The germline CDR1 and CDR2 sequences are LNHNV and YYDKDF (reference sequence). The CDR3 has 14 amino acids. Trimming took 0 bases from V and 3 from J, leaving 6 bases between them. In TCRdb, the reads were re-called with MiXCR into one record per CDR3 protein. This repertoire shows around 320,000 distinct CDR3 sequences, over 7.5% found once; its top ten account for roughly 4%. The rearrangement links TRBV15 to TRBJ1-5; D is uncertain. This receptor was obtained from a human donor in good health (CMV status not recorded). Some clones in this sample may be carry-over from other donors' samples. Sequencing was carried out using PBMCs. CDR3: CATSREEFNQPQHF. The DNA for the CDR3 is TGTGCCACCAGCAGAGAAGAGTTCAATCAGCCCCAGCATTTT.